The clone carrying this TCR beta chain was observed once. Antigen specificity is unknown. The PCR made use of 60 Vbeta and 13 Jbeta primers. Here immunoSEQ multiplex PCR was the method, and the copy in TCRdb shows in-frame clones only, minus some. Found here are about 97,000 clones, approximately 85% of them singletons; the top ten hold about 3.7%. The data were taken from a study of cytomegalovirus exposure and HLA in healthy donors. General study findings and limits: An assumption of roughly uniform sequencing depth across donors underlay the presence/absence analyses. Rare TCR sequences dominated, though some public TCRs recurred in many donors. Later on, analysis showed that most CMV-associated TCR beta chains appeared to be HLA-restricted.

The clonotype originates from a man aged 25-45 years in good health and CMV-seronegative. What was sequenced was PBMCs.

This CDR3 reads CASSLETYSPLHF. CDR3 DNA sequence: TGTGCCAGCAGCTTGGAGACTTATTCACCCCTCCACTTT. The V and J genes are TRBV5-4 and TRBJ1-6; D remains unclear. The CDR3 runs 13 residues. CDR1 and CDR2 (germline): SGHNT, YYREEE (reference sequence). Trimming left V 0 bases short and J 8 bases short, with 6 bases between.